This T cell receptor beta chain comes out of a study of spatial heterogeneity in lung cancer. About this clonotype itself: Antigen specificity is unknown.

Study results and caveats: Whereas they appeared in blood less at follow-up, ubiquitous expanded tumor TCRs appeared there more at resection.

TCRdb independently ran MiXCR on the 5' RACE reads; one entry per CDR3 protein. The sample has fewer than 150,000 distinct CDR3 sequences; 10% to 11% are singletons. The V gene's germline CDR1 is LGHDT and CDR2 YNNKEL (reference sequence). The junction had 1 base not matched to a gene; V was cut back by 3 bases and J by 3 bases. The CDR3 is 14 amino acids. Sample time point: blood at routine non-recurrence follow-up after resection. Unsorted tumor, nontumor lung tissue or cryopreserved PBMC supplied the whole RNA. The rearrangement joins TRBV3-1 to TRBJ1-5, with TRBD1 identical over 8 bases. This receptor was obtained from a female donor with early-stage non-small cell lung cancer. This material consisted of PBMCs, taken at follow-up. The CDR3 region has the DNA TGTGCCAGCAGCCAGGGACAGGACAATCAGCCCCAGCATTTT. The encoded protein is CASSQGQDNQPQHF.